A selection of T cell receptor beta chains follows, all from one sample in a study of CD8 T cells in ankylosing spondylitis. TCRdb independently ran MiXCR on the 5' RACE reads; one entry per CDR3 protein. Of a few hundred thousand distinct CDR3 sequences listed, approximately 20% are singletons. The sequencing sample was made of blood, either unsorted or a sorted T cell fraction (not recorded which). These receptors were collected from a male donor with ankylosing spondylitis. Each CDR3 is given with its conserved first and last residue. A D gene is named only where the DNA matches it firmly. Part of the rows lack a size; the others show once, few, many or a class for expanded clones.

v_call: TRBV29-1
j_call: TRBJ2-7
d_call: TRBD2
cdr3_length: 14
clone_size: once
cdr3_aa: CSVEGGGNSYEQYF
cdr3_nt: TGCAGCGTTGAAGGGGGGGGGAACTCCTACGAGCAGTACTTC

v_call: TRBV12-3/TRBV12-4
j_call: TRBJ2-1
d_call: TRBD2
cdr3_length: 14
clone_size: few
cdr3_aa: CASSLIAGGHEQFF
cdr3_nt: TGTGCCAGCAGTTTAATTGCGGGAGGGCATGAGCAGTTCTTC

v_call: TRBV27
j_call: TRBJ1-6
d_call: .
cdr3_length: 16
clone_size: .
cdr3_aa: CARRPAALEASSPLHF
cdr3_nt: TGTGCCAGGAGACCAGCGGCCCTGGAGGCAAGTTCACCCCTCCACTTT

v_call: TRBV6-1
j_call: TRBJ2-2
d_call: .
cdr3_length: 12
clone_size: .
cdr3_aa: CASARTTGELFF
cdr3_nt: TGTGCCAGCGCCCGCACCACCGGGGAGCTGTTTTTT

v_call: TRBV7-8
j_call: TRBJ2-7
d_call: .
cdr3_length: 17
clone_size: .
cdr3_aa: CASSRPSGRRNSYEQYF
cdr3_nt: TGTGCCAGCAGCCGTCCCAGTGGTCGGCGAAACTCCTACGAGCAGTACTTC

v_call: TRBV24-1
j_call: TRBJ2-1
d_call: .
cdr3_length: 14
clone_size: few
cdr3_aa: CATARGGVNNEQFF
cdr3_nt: TGTGCCACCGCCCGGGGAGGAGTGAACAATGAGCAGTTCTTC

v_call: TRBV7-2
j_call: TRBJ2-5
d_call: .
cdr3_length: 17
clone_size: once
cdr3_aa: CASSAESLAEGVETQYF
cdr3_nt: TGTGCCAGCAGCGCAGAGAGCCTGGCGGAGGGTGTGGAGACCCAGTACTTC

v_call: TRBV2
j_call: TRBJ2-7
d_call: TRBD2
cdr3_length: 19
clone_size: .
cdr3_aa: CASSDLAGVPTAGSYEQYF
cdr3_nt: TGTGCCAGCAGTGACCTAGCGGGAGTTCCCACTGCGGGCTCCTACGAGCAGTACTTC

v_call: TRBV19
j_call: TRBJ2-4
d_call: TRBD1
cdr3_length: 15
clone_size: .
cdr3_aa: CASSIQGVAKNIQYF
cdr3_nt: TGTGCCAGTAGTATTCAGGGGGTCGCCAAAAACATTCAGTACTTC

v_call: TRBV20-1
j_call: TRBJ1-5
d_call: .
cdr3_length: 14
clone_size: .
cdr3_aa: CSASPTNRNQPQHF
cdr3_nt: TGCAGTGCCAGCCCCACCAATAGGAATCAGCCCCAGCATTTT

v_call: TRBV30
j_call: TRBJ2-5
d_call: TRBD2
cdr3_length: 14
clone_size: few
cdr3_aa: CAWSVAGAGETQYF
cdr3_nt: TGTGCCTGGAGTGTAGCGGGAGCAGGAGAGACCCAGTACTTC

v_call: TRBV2
j_call: TRBJ2-2
d_call: .
cdr3_length: 14
clone_size: .
cdr3_aa: CASSVTRNTGELFF
cdr3_nt: TGTGCCAGCAGTGTGACGCGGAACACCGGGGAGCTGTTTTTT

v_call: TRBV20-1
j_call: TRBJ2-1
d_call: .
cdr3_length: 13
clone_size: few
cdr3_aa: CSARGKGFDEQFF
cdr3_nt: TGCAGTGCTAGAGGGAAGGGTTTTGATGAGCAGTTCTTC

v_call: TRBV6-1
j_call: TRBJ1-1
d_call: TRBD1
cdr3_length: 16
clone_size: few
cdr3_aa: CASRDRDRGLNTEAFF
cdr3_nt: TGTGCCAGCAGGGACCGGGACAGGGGCTTGAACACTGAAGCTTTCTTT

v_call: TRBV29-1
j_call: TRBJ2-1
d_call: TRBD2
cdr3_length: 16
clone_size: few
cdr3_aa: CSVDGSSGTSYNEQFF
cdr3_nt: TGCAGCGTTGATGGGTCTAGCGGAACCTCCTACAATGAGCAGTTCTTC

v_call: TRBV7-9
j_call: TRBJ2-3
d_call: .
cdr3_length: 12
clone_size: few
cdr3_aa: CASRRDPHTQYF
cdr3_nt: TGTGCCAGCAGACGTGACCCTCATACGCAGTATTTT

v_call: TRBV28
j_call: TRBJ2-2
d_call: .
cdr3_length: 16
clone_size: few
cdr3_aa: CASTLGATRDTGELFF
cdr3_nt: TGTGCCAGCACCCTTGGGGCCACCAGAGACACCGGGGAGCTGTTTTTT

v_call: TRBV12-3/TRBV12-4
j_call: TRBJ2-7
d_call: TRBD2
cdr3_length: 14
clone_size: few
cdr3_aa: CASSYSGKNYEQYF
cdr3_nt: TGTGCCAGCAGTTATAGCGGGAAGAACTACGAGCAGTACTTC

v_call: TRBV12-3/TRBV12-4
j_call: TRBJ2-1
d_call: TRBD2
cdr3_length: 14
clone_size: few
cdr3_aa: CASSTSGRVNEQFF
cdr3_nt: TGTGCCAGCAGTACTAGCGGGAGGGTCAATGAGCAGTTCTTC

v_call: TRBV25-1
j_call: TRBJ2-7
d_call: .
cdr3_length: 14
clone_size: few
cdr3_aa: CASSQTASLYEQYF
cdr3_nt: TGTGCCAGCAGTCAAACCGCTAGTCTCTACGAGCAGTACTTC

v_call: TRBV4-3
j_call: TRBJ2-7
d_call: TRBD2
cdr3_length: 14
clone_size: .
cdr3_aa: CASSQISGIGEQYF
cdr3_nt: TGCGCCAGCAGCCAAATTAGCGGGATTGGCGAGCAGTACTTC

v_call: TRBV12-3/TRBV12-4
j_call: TRBJ2-1
d_call: .
cdr3_length: 15
clone_size: few
cdr3_aa: CASSLVRERGDEQFF
cdr3_nt: TGTGCCAGCAGTTTAGTCCGGGAGAGGGGCGATGAGCAGTTCTTC

v_call: TRBV4-1
j_call: TRBJ2-7
d_call: .
cdr3_length: 15
clone_size: many
cdr3_aa: CASSQDRVTVGEQYF
cdr3_nt: TGCGCCAGCAGCCAAGATCGGGTAACGGTGGGCGAGCAGTACTTC

v_call: TRBV4-2
j_call: TRBJ2-3
d_call: .
cdr3_length: 13
clone_size: many
cdr3_aa: CASSPNGGNTQYF
cdr3_nt: TGTGCCAGCAGCCCAAACGGGGGTAATACGCAGTATTTT

v_call: TRBV20-1
j_call: TRBJ2-3
d_call: TRBD2
cdr3_length: 14
clone_size: .
cdr3_aa: CSAFAGDGTDTQYF
cdr3_nt: TGCAGTGCTTTCGCGGGAGACGGCACAGATACGCAGTATTTT

v_call: TRBV20-1
j_call: TRBJ1-2
d_call: .
cdr3_length: 12
clone_size: few
cdr3_aa: CSALDTNYGYTF
cdr3_nt: TGCAGTGCCCTGGACACGAACTATGGCTACACCTTC

v_call: TRBV28
j_call: TRBJ1-1
d_call: .
cdr3_length: 14
clone_size: .
cdr3_aa: CASSLAETNTEAFF
cdr3_nt: TGTGCCAGCAGTTTAGCAGAGACGAACACTGAAGCTTTCTTT

v_call: TRBV29-1
j_call: TRBJ1-1
d_call: .
cdr3_length: 13
clone_size: few
cdr3_aa: CSVELGRNTEAFF
cdr3_nt: TGCAGCGTTGAACTGGGCAGGAACACTGAAGCTTTCTTT

v_call: TRBV7-9
j_call: TRBJ1-1
d_call: .
cdr3_length: 16
clone_size: many
cdr3_aa: CASSLDQQGGVTEAFF
cdr3_nt: TGTGCCAGCAGCTTAGATCAACAGGGAGGCGTCACTGAAGCTTTCTTT

v_call: TRBV28
j_call: TRBJ2-7
d_call: .
cdr3_length: 15
clone_size: few
cdr3_aa: CASSLFLGSSYEQYF
cdr3_nt: TGTGCCAGCAGTTTATTTCTGGGCAGCTCCTACGAGCAGTACTTC

v_call: TRBV15
j_call: TRBJ2-5
d_call: .
cdr3_length: 15
clone_size: .
cdr3_aa: CATSIDWTRLETQYF
cdr3_nt: TGTGCCACCAGTATAGACTGGACTCGCCTGGAGACCCAGTACTTC